This T cell receptor (beta chain) was observed in a study of blood T cell repertoires in COVID-19. About the study: Nucleic acid was either cDNA or gDNA, and it came from T cells, B-cell-depleted T cells, or PBMCs.

The V gene end was trimmed by 8 bases and the J gene end by 2 bases; junction bases not matched to a gene: 4. Germline CDR1 SNHLY, CDR2 FYNNEI. The CDR3 covers 13 residues. Original processing methods: Reference gene primers were amplified, and this amplification served to estimate nucleated cell counts. Data came from immunoSEQ multiplex PCR; TCRdb stores just in-frame clones and leaves some out. The DNA gave D and trimming, while V, J and clone size come from that table. The data hold 95,000 to 110,000 clones, with around 88% observed a single time. The origin of this receptor is a man in his forties or fifties with active or convalescent COVID-19. The V and J genes are TRBV2 and TRBJ2-7; TRBD2 aligns across 9 bases. What was sequenced was peripheral blood. DNA for the CDR3: TGTGCCAGCGGGCGGGAGGGCGCCTACGAGCAGTACTTC. Translating it yields CASGREGAYEQYF.